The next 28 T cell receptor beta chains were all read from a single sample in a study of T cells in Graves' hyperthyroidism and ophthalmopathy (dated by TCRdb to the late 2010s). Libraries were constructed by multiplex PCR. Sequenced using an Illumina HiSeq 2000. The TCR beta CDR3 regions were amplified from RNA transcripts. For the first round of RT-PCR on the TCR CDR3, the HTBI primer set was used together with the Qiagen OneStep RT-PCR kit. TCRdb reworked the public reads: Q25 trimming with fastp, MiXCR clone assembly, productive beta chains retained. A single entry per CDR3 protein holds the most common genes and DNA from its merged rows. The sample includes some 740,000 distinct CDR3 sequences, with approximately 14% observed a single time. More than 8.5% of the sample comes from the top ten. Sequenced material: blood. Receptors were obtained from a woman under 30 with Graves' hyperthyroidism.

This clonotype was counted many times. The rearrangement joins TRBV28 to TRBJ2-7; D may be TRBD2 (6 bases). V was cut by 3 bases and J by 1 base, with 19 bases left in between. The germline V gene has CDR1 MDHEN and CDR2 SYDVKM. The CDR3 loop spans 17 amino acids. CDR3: CASSFYFPDYSSYEQYF. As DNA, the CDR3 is TGTGCCAGCAGTTTTTATTTCCCGGACTACTCTTCCTACGAGCAGTACTTC.

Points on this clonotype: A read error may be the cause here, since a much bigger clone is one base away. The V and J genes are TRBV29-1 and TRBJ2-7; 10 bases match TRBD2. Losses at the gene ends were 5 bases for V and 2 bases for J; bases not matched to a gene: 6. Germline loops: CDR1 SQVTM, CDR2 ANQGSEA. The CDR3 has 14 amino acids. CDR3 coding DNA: TGCAGCGTTTCCCCCGGGACTAGCGCCTACGAGCAGTACTTC. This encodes CSVSPGTSAYEQYF.

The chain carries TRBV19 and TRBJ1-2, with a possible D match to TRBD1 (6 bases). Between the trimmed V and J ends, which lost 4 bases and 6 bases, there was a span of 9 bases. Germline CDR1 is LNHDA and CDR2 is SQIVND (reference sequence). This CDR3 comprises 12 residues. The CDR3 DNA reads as TGTGCCAGTAGTACCGGGGGCGATGGCTACACCTTC. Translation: CASSTGGDGYTF.

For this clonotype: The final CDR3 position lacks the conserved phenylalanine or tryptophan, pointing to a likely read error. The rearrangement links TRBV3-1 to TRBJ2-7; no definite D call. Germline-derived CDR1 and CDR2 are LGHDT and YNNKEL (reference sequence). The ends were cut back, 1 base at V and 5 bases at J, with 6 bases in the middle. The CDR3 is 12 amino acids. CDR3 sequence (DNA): TGTGCCAGCAGCCAAGCGAGCCACGAGCAGTACCTC. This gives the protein CASSQASHEQYL.

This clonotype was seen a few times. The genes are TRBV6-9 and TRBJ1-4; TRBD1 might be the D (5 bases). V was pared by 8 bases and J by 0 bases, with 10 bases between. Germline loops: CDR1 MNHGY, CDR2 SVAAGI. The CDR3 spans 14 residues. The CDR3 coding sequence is TGTGCCAGCGGGGGGGGAGCAACTAATGAAAAACTGTTTTTT. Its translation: CASGGGATNEKLFF.

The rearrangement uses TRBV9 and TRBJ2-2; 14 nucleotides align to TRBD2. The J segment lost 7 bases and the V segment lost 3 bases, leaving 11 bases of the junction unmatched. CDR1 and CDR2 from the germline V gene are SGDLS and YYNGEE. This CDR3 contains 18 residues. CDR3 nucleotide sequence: TGTGCCAGCAGCGCCACCCTCGGGACTAGCGGGAGCGGCGGGGAGCTGTTTTTT. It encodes CASSATLGTSGSGGELFF.

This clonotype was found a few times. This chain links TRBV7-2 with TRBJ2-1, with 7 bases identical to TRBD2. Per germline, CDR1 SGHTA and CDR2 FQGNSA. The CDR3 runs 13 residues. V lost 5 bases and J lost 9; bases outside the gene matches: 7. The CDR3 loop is CASSHQGGTEQFF. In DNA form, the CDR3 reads TGTGCCAGCAGCCATCAGGGAGGGACTGAGCAGTTCTTC.

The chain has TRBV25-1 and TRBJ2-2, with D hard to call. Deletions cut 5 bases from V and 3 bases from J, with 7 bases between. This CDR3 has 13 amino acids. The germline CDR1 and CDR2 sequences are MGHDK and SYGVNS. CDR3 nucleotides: TGTGCCAGCAGTATTTACTACACCGGGGAGCTGTTTTTT. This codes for CASSIYYTGELFF.

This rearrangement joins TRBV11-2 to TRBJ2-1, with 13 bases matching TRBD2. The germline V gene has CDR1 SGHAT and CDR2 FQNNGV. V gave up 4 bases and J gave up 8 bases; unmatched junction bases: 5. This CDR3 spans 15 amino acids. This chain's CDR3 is CASSSTSGRVDEQFF. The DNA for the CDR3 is TGTGCCAGCAGCTCCACTAGCGGGAGGGTGGATGAGCAGTTCTTC.

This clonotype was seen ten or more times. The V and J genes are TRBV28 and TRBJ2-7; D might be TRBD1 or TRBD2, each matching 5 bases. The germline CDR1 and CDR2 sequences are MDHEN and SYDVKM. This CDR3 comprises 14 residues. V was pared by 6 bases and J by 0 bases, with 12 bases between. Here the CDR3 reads CASRRDVSSYEQYF. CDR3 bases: TGTGCCAGCAGAAGGGACGTGAGCTCCTACGAGCAGTACTTC.

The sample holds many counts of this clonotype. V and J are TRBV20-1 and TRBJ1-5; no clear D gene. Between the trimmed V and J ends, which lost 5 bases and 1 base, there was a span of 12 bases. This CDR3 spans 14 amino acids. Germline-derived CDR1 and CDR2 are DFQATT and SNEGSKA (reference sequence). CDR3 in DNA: TGCAGTGCTTCCGACGGAGTGAGCAATCAGCCCCAGCATTTT. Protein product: CSASDGVSNQPQHF.

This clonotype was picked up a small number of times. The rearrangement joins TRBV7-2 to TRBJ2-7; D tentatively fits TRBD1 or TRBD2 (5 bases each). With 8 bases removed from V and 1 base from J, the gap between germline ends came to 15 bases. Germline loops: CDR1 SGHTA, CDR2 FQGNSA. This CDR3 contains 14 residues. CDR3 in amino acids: CASDPSGASYEQYF. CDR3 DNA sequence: TGTGCCAGCGACCCTTCCGGGGCTTCCTACGAGCAGTACTTC.

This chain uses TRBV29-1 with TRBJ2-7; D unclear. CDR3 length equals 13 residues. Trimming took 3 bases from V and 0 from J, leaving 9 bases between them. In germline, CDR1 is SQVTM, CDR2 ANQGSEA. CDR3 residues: CSVDGPTSYEQYF. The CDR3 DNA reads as TGCAGCGTTGATGGGCCGACCTCCTACGAGCAGTACTTC.

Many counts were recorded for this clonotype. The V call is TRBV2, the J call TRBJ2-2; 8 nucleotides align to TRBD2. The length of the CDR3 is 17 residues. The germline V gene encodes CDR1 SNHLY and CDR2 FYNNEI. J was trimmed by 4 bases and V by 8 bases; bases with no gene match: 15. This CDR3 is CASRKMDSGIGTGELFF. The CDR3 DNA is TGTGCCAGCCGTAAGATGGATAGCGGGATAGGCACCGGGGAGCTGTTTTTT.

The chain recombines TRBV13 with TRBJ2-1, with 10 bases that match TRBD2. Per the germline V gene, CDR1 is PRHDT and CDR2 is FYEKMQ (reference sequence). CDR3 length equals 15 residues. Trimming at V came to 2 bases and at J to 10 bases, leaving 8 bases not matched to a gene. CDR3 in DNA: TGTGCCAGCAGCTTACAGCGGGAGGGCCTAGGGGAGCAGTTCTTC. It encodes CASSLQREGLGEQFF.

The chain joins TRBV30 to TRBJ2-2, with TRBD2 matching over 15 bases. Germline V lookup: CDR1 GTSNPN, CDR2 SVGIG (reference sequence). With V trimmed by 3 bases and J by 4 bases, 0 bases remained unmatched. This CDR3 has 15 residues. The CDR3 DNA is TGTGCCTGGAGGGGACTAGCGGGAGGCACCGGGGAGCTGTTTTTT. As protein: CAWRGLAGGTGELFF.

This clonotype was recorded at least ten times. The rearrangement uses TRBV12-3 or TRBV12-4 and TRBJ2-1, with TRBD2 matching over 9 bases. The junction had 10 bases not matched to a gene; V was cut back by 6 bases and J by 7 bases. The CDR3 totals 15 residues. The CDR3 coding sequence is TGTGCCAGCAGGTATGGACTAGCGATGGTGAATGAGCAGTTCTTC. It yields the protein CASRYGLAMVNEQFF.

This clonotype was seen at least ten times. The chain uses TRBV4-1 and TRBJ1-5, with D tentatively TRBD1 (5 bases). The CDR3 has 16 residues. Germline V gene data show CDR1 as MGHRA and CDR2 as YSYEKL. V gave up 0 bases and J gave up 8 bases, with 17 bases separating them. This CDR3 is CASSQDPWAGYKPQHF. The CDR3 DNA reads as TGCGCCAGCAGCCAAGATCCCTGGGCAGGGTACAAGCCCCAGCATTTT.

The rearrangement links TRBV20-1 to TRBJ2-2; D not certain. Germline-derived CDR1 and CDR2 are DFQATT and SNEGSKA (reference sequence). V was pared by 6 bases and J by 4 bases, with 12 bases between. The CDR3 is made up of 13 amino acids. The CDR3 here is CSASRRITGELFF. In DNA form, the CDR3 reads TGCAGTGCCTCTAGGCGGATCACCGGGGAGCTGTTTTTT.

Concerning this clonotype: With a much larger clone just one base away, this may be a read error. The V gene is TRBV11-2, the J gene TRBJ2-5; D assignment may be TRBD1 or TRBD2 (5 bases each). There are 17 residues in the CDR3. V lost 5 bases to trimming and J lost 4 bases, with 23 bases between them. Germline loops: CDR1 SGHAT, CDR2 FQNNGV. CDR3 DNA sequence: TGTGCCAGCAGCCTTCCCCCCGAGGGGTTAAAGGGAGAGACCCAGTACTTC. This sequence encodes CASSLPPEGLKGETQYF.

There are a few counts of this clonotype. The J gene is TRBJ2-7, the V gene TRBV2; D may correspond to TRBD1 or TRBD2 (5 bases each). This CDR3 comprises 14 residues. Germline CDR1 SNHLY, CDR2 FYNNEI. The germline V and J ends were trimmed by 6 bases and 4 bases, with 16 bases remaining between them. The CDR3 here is CASRISGTTYEQYF. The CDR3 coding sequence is TGTGCCAGCAGAATCTCCGGGACGACATACGAGCAGTACTTC.

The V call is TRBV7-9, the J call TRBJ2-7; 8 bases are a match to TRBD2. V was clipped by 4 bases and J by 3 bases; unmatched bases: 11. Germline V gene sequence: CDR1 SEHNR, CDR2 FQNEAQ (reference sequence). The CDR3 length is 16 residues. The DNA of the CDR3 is TGTGCCAGCAGCTACCCGGTTAGCGGGACCCTCTACGAGCAGTACTTC. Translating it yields CASSYPVSGTLYEQYF.

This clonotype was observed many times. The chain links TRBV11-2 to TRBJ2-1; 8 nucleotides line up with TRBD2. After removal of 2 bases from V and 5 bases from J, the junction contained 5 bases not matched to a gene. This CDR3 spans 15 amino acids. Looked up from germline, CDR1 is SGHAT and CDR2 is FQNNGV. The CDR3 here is CASSLWLAGNNEQFF. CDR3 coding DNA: TGTGCCAGCAGCTTATGGCTAGCGGGTAACAATGAGCAGTTCTTC. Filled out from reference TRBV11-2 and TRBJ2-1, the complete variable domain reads EAGVAQSPRYKIIEKRQSVAFWCNPISGHATLYWYQQILGQGPKLLIQFQNNGVVDDSQLPKDRFSAERLKGVDSTLKIQPAKLEDSAVYLCASSLWLAGNNEQFFGPGTRLTVL.

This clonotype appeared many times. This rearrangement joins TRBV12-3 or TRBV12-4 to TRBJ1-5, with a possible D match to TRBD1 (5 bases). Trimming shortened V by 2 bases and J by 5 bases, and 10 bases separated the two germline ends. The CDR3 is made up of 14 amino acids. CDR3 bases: TGTGCCAGCAGTTTAAATCAGGGTTATCAGCCCCAGCATTTT. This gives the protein CASSLNQGYQPQHF.

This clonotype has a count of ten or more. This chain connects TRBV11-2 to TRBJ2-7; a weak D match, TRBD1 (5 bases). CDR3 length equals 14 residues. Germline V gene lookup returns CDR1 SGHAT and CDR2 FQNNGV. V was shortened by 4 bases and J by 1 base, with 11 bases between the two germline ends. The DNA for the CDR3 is TGTGCCAGCAGCTCGATCCAGGGTTCCTACGAGCAGTACTTC. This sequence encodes CASSSIQGSYEQYF.

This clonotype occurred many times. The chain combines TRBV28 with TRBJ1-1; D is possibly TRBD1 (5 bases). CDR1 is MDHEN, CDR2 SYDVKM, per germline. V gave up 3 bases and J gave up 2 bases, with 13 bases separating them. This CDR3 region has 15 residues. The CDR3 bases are TGTGCCAGCAGTTTCTCTGGGGGGGGAAACACTGAAGCTTTCTTT. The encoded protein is CASSFSGGGNTEAFF.

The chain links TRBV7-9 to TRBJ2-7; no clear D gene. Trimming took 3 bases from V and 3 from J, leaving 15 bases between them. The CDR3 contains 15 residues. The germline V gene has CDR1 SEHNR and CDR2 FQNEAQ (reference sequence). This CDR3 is CASSLGTGLIYEQYF. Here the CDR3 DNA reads TGTGCCAGCAGCTTGGGCACGGGTTTGATCTACGAGCAGTACTTC.

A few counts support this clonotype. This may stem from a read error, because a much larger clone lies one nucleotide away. In DNA, the CDR3 is TGTGCCAGCAGTATAGCGGGAGGGTACAATGAGCAGTACTTC. Protein: CASSIAGGYNEQYF. The chain joins TRBV7-2 to TRBJ2-1; 11 nucleotides align to TRBD2. The DNA matches TRBJ2-7 better at its end, which makes the J call doubtful. This CDR3 comprises 14 residues. Looked up from germline, CDR1 is SGHTA and CDR2 is FQGNSA.